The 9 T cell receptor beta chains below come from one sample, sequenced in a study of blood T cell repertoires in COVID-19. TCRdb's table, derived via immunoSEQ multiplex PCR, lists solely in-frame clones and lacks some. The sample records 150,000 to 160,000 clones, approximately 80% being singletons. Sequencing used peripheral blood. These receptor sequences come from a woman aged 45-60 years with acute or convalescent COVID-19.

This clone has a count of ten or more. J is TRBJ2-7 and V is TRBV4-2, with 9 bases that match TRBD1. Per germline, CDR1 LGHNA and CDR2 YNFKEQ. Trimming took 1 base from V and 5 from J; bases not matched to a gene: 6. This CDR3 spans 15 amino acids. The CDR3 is CASSQGEQGAHEQYF. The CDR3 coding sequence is TGTGCCAGCAGCCAAGGGGAACAGGGGGCACACGAGCAGTACTTC.

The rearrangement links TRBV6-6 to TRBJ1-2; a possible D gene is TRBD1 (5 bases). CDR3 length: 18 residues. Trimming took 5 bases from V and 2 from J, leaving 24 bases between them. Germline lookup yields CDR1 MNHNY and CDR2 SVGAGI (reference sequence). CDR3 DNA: TGTGCCAGCAGTCTTGCTGATGCGGTCAGGGCTCAGAACTATGGCTACACCTTC. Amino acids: CASSLADAVRAQNYGYTF.

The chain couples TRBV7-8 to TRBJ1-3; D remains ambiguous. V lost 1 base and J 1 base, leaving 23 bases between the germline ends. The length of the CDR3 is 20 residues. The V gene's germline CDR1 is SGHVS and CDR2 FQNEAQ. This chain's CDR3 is CASSLVSWYVGSGSGNTIYF. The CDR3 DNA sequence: TGTGCCAGCAGCTTAGTTTCCTGGTACGTGGGCTCCGGTTCTGGAAACACCATATATTTT. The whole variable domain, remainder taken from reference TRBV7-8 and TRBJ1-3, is GAGVSQSPRYKVAKRGQDVALRCDPISGHVSLFWYQQALGQGPEFLTYFQNEAQLDKSGLPSDRFFAERPEGSVSTLKIQRTQQEDSAVYLCASSLVSWYVGSGSGNTIYFGEGSWLTVV.

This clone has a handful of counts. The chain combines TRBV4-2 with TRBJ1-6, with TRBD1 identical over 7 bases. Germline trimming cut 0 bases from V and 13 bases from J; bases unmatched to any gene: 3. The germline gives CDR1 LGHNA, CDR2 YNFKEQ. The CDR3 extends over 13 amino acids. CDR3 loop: CASSQETGVPLHF. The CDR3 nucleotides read TGTGCCAGCAGCCAAGAAACAGGGGTCCCCCTCCACTTT.

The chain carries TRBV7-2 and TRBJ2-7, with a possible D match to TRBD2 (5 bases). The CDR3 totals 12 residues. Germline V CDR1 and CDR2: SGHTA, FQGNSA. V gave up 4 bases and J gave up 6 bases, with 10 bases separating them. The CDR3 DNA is TGTGCCAGCAGCTCAACTAGATCCGAGCAGTACTTC. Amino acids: CASSSTRSEQYF.

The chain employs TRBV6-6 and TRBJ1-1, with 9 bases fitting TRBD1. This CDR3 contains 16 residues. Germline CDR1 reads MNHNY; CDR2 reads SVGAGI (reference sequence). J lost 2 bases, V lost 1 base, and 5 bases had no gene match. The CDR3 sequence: CASSYLGTGINTEAFF. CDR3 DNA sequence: TGTGCCAGCAGTTACTTGGGGACAGGGATTAACACTGAAGCTTTCTTT.

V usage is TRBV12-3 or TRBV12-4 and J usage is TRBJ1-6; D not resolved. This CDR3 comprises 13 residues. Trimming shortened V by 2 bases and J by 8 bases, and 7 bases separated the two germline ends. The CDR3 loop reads CASSLSRDSPLHF. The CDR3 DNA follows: TGTGCCAGCAGTTTATCGAGAGATTCACCCCTCCACTTT.

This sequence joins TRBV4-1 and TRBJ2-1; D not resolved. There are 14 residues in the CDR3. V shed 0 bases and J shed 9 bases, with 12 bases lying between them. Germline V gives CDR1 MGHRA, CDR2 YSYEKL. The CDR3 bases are TGCGCCAGCAGCCAAGATTTGGCCTTTTCTGAGCAGTTCTTC. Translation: CASSQDLAFSEQFF.

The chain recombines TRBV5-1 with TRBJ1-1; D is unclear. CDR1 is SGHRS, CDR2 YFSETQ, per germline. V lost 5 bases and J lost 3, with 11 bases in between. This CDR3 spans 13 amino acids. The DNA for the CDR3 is TGCGCCAGCAGTCCGACGGGGTACACTGAAGCTTTCTTT. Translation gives CASSPTGYTEAFF.